The 14 T cell receptor beta chains below come from one sample, sequenced in a study of CD8 T cells in Susac syndrome. The RNA, about 0.45 to 1 ug, was put through reverse transcription using random hexamers. TCRdb itself ran the immunoSEQ multiplex PCR reads through MiXCR, one entry per CDR3 protein. Of 70,000 or so distinct CDR3 sequences listed, about 95% were seen once; the top ten hold over 0.2%. The sample comprised CD8+ T cells from PBMCs. Source of these receptors: a human donor in good health.

The chain couples TRBV28 to TRBJ1-5, with 8 positions matching TRBD1. The CDR3 totals 14 residues. The V gene's germline CDR1 is MDHEN and CDR2 SYDVKM. J gave up 8 bases and V 5 bases, and 8 bases lay outside the gene matches. The CDR3 DNA reads TGTGCCAGCAGTCGGACAGGGCGGATTGAGCCCCAGCATTTT. Amino acid sequence: CASSRTGRIEPQHF.

The J gene is TRBJ2-1, the V gene TRBV14; D gene unclear. In germline, CDR1 is SGHDN, CDR2 FVKESK. There are 11 residues in the CDR3. The V end lost 0 bases, the J end lost 8 bases, and 2 bases lay between the germline ends. CDR3 protein: CASSQDDEQFF. CDR3 DNA: TGTGCCAGCAGCCAAGACGATGAGCAGTTCTTC.

The chain links TRBV29-1 to TRBJ2-3; 9 bases line up with TRBD2. The CDR3 is made up of 14 amino acids. Losses at the gene ends were 6 bases for V and 5 bases for J; bases not matched to a gene: 9. The germline V gene encodes CDR1 SQVTM and CDR2 ANQGSEA. CDR3 DNA: TGCAGCGTGGAGGTGGCGGGGGGGGGAGATACGCAGTATTTT. Amino acids: CSVEVAGGGDTQYF.

The chain has TRBV15 and TRBJ2-2; D is uncertain. Trimming pared 3 bases from V and 0 bases from J, leaving 2 bases between. CDR3 length: 13 amino acids. Germline CDR1 LNHNV, CDR2 YYDKDF (reference sequence). This CDR3 is CATSRTNTGELFF. CDR3 in DNA: TGTGCCACCAGCAGGACGAACACCGGGGAGCTGTTTTTT.

V and J are TRBV4-3 and TRBJ2-2; D perhaps matches TRBD1 (8 bases). The CDR3 totals 15 residues. Germline loops: CDR1 LGHNA, CDR2 YSLEER. V lost 6 bases, J lost 6 bases, and 17 bases lay in between. This CDR3 reads CASRPGQGGPGELFF. The CDR3 DNA is TGCGCCAGCAGGCCCGGACAGGGAGGGCCCGGGGAGCTGTTTTTT.

The chain has TRBV7-9 and TRBJ1-5; no definite D call. Looked up from germline, CDR1 is SEHNR and CDR2 is FQNEAQ (reference sequence). V was shortened by 5 bases and J by 7 bases, with 15 bases between the two germline ends. The CDR3 spans 14 residues. The CDR3, as DNA: TGTGCCAGCAGCCTTGAGAGGACTCCGCAGCCCCAGCATTTT. Translation gives CASSLERTPQPQHF.

This clonotype was counted between two and nine times. V usage is TRBV7-2 and J usage is TRBJ1-5; maybe TRBD1 (5 bases). The V gene lost 5 bases and the J gene lost 1 base, with 9 bases spanning the gap. CDR1 SGHTA and CDR2 FQGNSA come from the germline V gene. The CDR3 is made up of 14 amino acids. The CDR3 sequence is CASSPGDSNQPQHF. CDR3 sequence (DNA): TGTGCCAGCAGCCCGGGGGACAGCAATCAGCCCCAGCATTTT.

V gene TRBV5-1 combines with J gene TRBJ1-2; TRBD1 matches at 9 bases. This CDR3 has 14 residues. Germline CDR1 reads SGHRS; CDR2 reads YFSETQ. V dropped 1 base and J dropped 6; count of bases not matched to a gene: 4. The CDR3 is CASSLQDRGDGYTF. The CDR3 DNA reads as TGCGCCAGCAGCTTGCAGGACAGGGGCGATGGCTACACCTTC.

The chain is built from TRBV7-8 and TRBJ2-2; possible D gene TRBD1, 6 bases. Trimming took off 5 bases at V and 3 bases at J, with 16 bases between the two ends. There are 16 residues in the CDR3. Germline CDR1 and CDR2: SGHVS and FQNEAQ. DNA of the CDR3: TGTGCCAGCAGCGAAACGCAGGGGTGGGACACCGGGGAGCTGTTTTTT. This codes for CASSETQGWDTGELFF.

The J gene is TRBJ2-2, the V gene TRBV4-1, with D uncertain. Germline CDR1 reads MGHRA; CDR2 reads YSYEKL. This CDR3 is built from 16 residues. The V and J ends lost 1 base and 2 bases respectively, with 11 bases between them. This chain's CDR3 is CASSQGAQPNTGELFF. The DNA of the CDR3 is TGCGCCAGCAGCCAAGGGGCGCAGCCCAACACCGGGGAGCTGTTTTTT.

The genes are TRBV28 and TRBJ2-5; D not resolved. This CDR3 region has 13 residues. Germline lookup yields CDR1 MDHEN and CDR2 SYDVKM. V was cut by 7 bases and J by 1 base, with 10 bases left in between. Here the CDR3 reads CASTPGSQETQYF. Written as DNA, the CDR3 is TGTGCCAGCACCCCCGGCAGCCAAGAGACCCAGTACTTC.

V and J are TRBV7-9 and TRBJ2-3; no clear D gene. CDR3 length equals 12 residues. Germline values: CDR1 SEHNR, CDR2 FQNEAQ (reference sequence). V lost 6 bases and J 4 bases, leaving 8 bases between the germline ends. This chain's CDR3 is CASSLISDTQYF. The DNA of the CDR3 is TGTGCCAGCAGTTTGATATCAGATACGCAGTATTTT.

The V gene is TRBV7-9, the J gene TRBJ2-7; D unresolved. Germline V gene sequence: CDR1 SEHNR, CDR2 FQNEAQ (reference sequence). The germline V and J ends were trimmed by 3 bases and 3 bases, with 9 bases remaining between them. CDR3 length: 13 residues. This CDR3 reads CASSFGSIYEQYF. The DNA of the CDR3 is TGTGCCAGCAGCTTCGGGTCTATCTACGAGCAGTACTTC. The entire variable domain, with the rest obtained from reference TRBV7-9 and TRBJ2-7, is as follows: DTGVSQNPRHKITKRGQNVTFRCDPISEHNRLYWYRQTLGQGPEFLTYFQNEAQLEKSRLLSDRFSAERPKGSFSTLEIQRTEQGDSAMYLCASSFGSIYEQYFGPGTRLTVT.

The chain combines TRBV6-5 with TRBJ1-2, with D possibly being TRBD1 (6 bases). The V end lost 0 bases, the J end lost 10 bases, and 15 bases lay between the germline ends. Per the germline V gene, CDR1 is MNHEY and CDR2 is SVGAGI. This CDR3 is built from 14 residues. The CDR3 is CASSYSAGALVYTF. Written as DNA, the CDR3 is TGTGCCAGCAGTTACTCGGCGGGGGCCCTAGTCTACACCTTC.